The present entry profiles one TCR beta chain with its context. Its antigen target is currently unknown. The record has no base qualities; no much larger clone is one base away. The CDR3, cysteine through phenylalanine, is 14 amino acids long. Only the CDR3 region is kept as DNA, spanning 42 bases read in frame from base 1. From V the trimming removes 3 bases and from J it removes 2 bases, while the gene matches leave 4 bases of the junction unaccounted for. As encoded in the germline V gene, CDR1 is SGHVS while CDR2 is FQNEAQ. This entry comes from a study of blood T cell repertoires in COVID-19 (dated by TCRdb to 2018 to 2020). The study in broad terms: Samples from collaborators originated in the United States, Italy and Spain and spanned both the acute and convalescent phases of COVID-19. The repertoires were released in a freely available public database intended as a resource for research on the immune response to SARS-CoV-2. Sample metadata almost always included a de-identified subject ID, COVID-19 status, age in years and sex. Where available, HLA class I and class II types were obtained from metadata supplied by the sample provider rather than from assay-based typing. The samples were drawn from the first 160 participants of the ongoing ImmuneRACE study and from 950 to 1,500 subjects provided by 6 global collaborators. The prospective study material was composed of cDNA or gDNA derived from T cells, B-cell-depleted T cells, or PBMCs. The dataset comprised deeply sampled blood TCRbeta repertoires from subjects exposed to, actively infected with, or recovered from COVID-19.

Study-wide findings and limitations: The quantity of clinical and demographic metadata differed by source and by participant and was supplied without curation.

The immunoSEQ Assay, a bias-controlled multiplex PCR, was used to amplify TCRbeta CDR3 regions from genomic DNA. The paper's data handling went like this. The number of nucleated cells in each sample was estimated by amplification of reference gene primers within the assay. To quantify the absolute abundance of each unique TCRbeta CDR3 rearrangement, sequence reads were collapsed and filtered. Productive Simpson clonality was computed per sample as the square root of Simpson's diversity index over productive rearrangements. Not all clones reach the TCRdb copy of this immuneACCESS table, which keeps in-frame sequences only. Checked studies attribute under half of the gap to unresolved V genes and leave the rest unexplained. The V and J calls and clone size come from that table; D and trimming were worked out from the DNA. The sample includes approximately 53,000 clones, with approximately 83% observed a single time. 16% of the sample belongs to the ten largest clones.

The collaborating institutions used their own protocols to collect whole blood in K2EDTA tubes. Collaborator samples were shipped for TCRbeta analysis as frozen whole blood, isolated PBMCs, or DNA extracted from either sample type. The sample consisted of peripheral blood. In this chain, TRBV7-8 is recombined with TRBJ2-7; TRBD2 fits 7 bases in the junction. The receptor comes from a man aged 40-49 years with acute or convalescent COVID-19. The nucleotides are TGTGCCAGCAGCTTGGGCGGGGGAGCCTACGAGCAGTACTTC. Its coded protein is CASSLGGGAYEQYF.